These 10 T cell receptor beta chains were sequenced from one sample in a study of T-cell reconstitution after alpha-beta-depleted transplantation in children. A library of TCRbeta sequences, prepared with unique molecular identifiers, was generated. One entry per CDR3 protein, called by TCRdb with MiXCR from the PCR reads. This sample carries hundreds of thousands of distinct CDR3 sequences, 13% of them seen once, and the ten largest clones take roughly 2.3%. The specimen was PBMCs, mostly from graft donor cells, collected 360 days after TCRalphabeta/CD19-depleted stem cell transplant. Source of these receptors: a male patient aged 5 to 17 who had a stem cell transplant for acute myeloid leukemia, so the T cells may come from the graft donor.

This clonotype has a count of ten or more. The CDR3 is CSSWVPDTQYF. CDR3 bases: TGCAGCTCTTGGGTTCCAGATACGCAGTATTTT. V gene TRBV29-1 combines with J gene TRBJ2-3; D gene ambiguous. CDR1 is SQVTM and CDR2 is ANQGSEA in the germline V gene. V lost 8 bases, J lost 4 bases, and 10 bases lay in between. The CDR3 runs 11 residues.

This clonotype was seen ten or more times. The chain recombines TRBV10-3 with TRBJ2-1, with 7 positions matching TRBD2. The CDR3 sequence is 15 residues long. Germline values: CDR1 ENHRY, CDR2 SYGVKD. V shed 4 bases and J 7 bases; nucleotides not matched to a gene: 10. The CDR3 DNA reads as TGTGCCATCAGTGTAGGGGAGGGCAGGGAAAATGAGCAGTTCTTC. It yields the protein CAISVGEGRENEQFF.

This clonotype was recorded at least ten times. The genes are TRBV6-5 and TRBJ2-1; TRBD2 is a possible D gene (6 bases). Between the trimmed V and J ends, which lost 4 bases and 5 bases, there was a span of 9 bases. The CDR3 covers 13 residues. The germline CDR1 and CDR2 sequences are MNHEY and SVGAGI. The CDR3 sequence: CASSSERDNEQFF. For the CDR3, the DNA is TGTGCCAGCAGTTCAGAGCGGGACAATGAGCAGTTCTTC.

The CDR3 DNA follows: TGCAGTGCTAGAAGTAGCGTCGGAGTGTCGGGGGAGCTGTTTTTT. This gives the protein CSARSSVGVSGELFF. This chain links TRBV20-1 with TRBJ2-2; maybe TRBD2 (5 bases). The germline V gene encodes CDR1 DFQATT and CDR2 SNEGSKA (reference sequence). V gave up 2 bases and J gave up 8 bases, with 18 bases separating them. The CDR3 runs 15 residues.

This chain connects TRBV6-2 or TRBV6-3 to TRBJ1-5; no clear D. From germline, CDR1 is MNHEY and CDR2 SVGEGT. V was shortened by 0 bases and J by 7 bases, with 7 bases between the two germline ends. This CDR3 has 13 amino acids. CDR3 sequence (DNA): TGTGCCAGCAGTTACTCTAACAACCAGCCCCAGCATTTT. Protein: CASSYSNNQPQHF.

This clonotype was recorded many times. The chain links TRBV27 to TRBJ2-3; no reliable D call. Germline CDR1 and CDR2: MNHEY and SMNVEV (reference sequence). The CDR3 sequence is 12 residues long. Trimming shortened V by 4 bases and J by 2 bases, and 4 bases separated the two germline ends. The CDR3 region has the DNA TGTGCCAGCAGTTATAACACAGATACGCAGTATTTT. It encodes CASSYNTDTQYF.

The gene calls are TRBV4-3 and TRBJ2-5, with 7 bases identical to TRBD2. Germline CDR1 and CDR2: LGHNA and YSLEER. Trimming cost V 0 bases and J 1 base; bases outside gene matches: 2. This CDR3 is 15 amino acids long. The CDR3 region is CASSQEWTSQETQYF. CDR3 coding DNA: TGCGCCAGCAGCCAAGAGTGGACTAGCCAAGAGACCCAGTACTTC.

This clonotype was counted a few times. The chain carries TRBV5-1 and TRBJ2-3; D perhaps matches TRBD1 (6 bases). This CDR3 contains 14 residues. The V end was cut by 3 bases, the J end by 1 base, with 9 bases between. The V gene's germline CDR1 is SGHRS and CDR2 YFSETQ. This chain's CDR3 is CASSSRTGTDTQYF. CDR3 bases: TGCGCCAGCAGCTCCCGGACAGGCACAGATACGCAGTATTTT.

The chain combines TRBV4-2 with TRBJ1-2; D gene unclear. Germline V gene lookup returns CDR1 LGHNA and CDR2 YNFKEQ. V was pared by 1 base and J by 7 bases, with 7 bases between. This CDR3 is built from 12 residues. In DNA form, the CDR3 reads TGTGCCAGCAGCCAAGGCCACAGTGGCTACACCTTC. Residues: CASSQGHSGYTF.

This clonotype appeared a few times. The chain's CDR3 is CSVSRLPGDIQYF. The DNA for the CDR3 is TGCAGCGTTTCTCGACTCCCCGGAGACATTCAGTACTTC. This chain uses TRBV29-1 with TRBJ2-4; D ambiguous. The CDR3 is 13 amino acids. Per the germline V gene, CDR1 is SQVTM and CDR2 is ANQGSEA. V lost 5 bases, J lost 8 bases, and 16 bases lay in between.